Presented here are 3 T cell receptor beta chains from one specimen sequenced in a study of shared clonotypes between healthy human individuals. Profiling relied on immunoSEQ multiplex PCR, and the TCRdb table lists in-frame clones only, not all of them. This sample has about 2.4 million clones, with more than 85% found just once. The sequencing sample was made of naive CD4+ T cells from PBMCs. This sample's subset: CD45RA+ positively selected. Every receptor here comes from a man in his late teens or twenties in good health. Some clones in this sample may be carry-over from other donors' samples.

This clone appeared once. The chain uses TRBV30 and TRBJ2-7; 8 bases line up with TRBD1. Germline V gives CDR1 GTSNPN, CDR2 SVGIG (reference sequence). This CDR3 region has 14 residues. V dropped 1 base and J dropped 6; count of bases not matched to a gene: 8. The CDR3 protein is CAWSASGGWGEQYF. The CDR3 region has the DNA TGTGCCTGGAGTGCCTCAGGGGGCTGGGGCGAGCAGTACTTC.

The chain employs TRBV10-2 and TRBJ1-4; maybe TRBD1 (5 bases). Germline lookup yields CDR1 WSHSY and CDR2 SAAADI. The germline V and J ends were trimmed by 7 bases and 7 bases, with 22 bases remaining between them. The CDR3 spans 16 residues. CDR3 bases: TGCGCCAGCATGGGAATTAATTGGGGCTCATCTGAAAAACTGTTTTTT. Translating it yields CASMGINWGSSEKLFF.

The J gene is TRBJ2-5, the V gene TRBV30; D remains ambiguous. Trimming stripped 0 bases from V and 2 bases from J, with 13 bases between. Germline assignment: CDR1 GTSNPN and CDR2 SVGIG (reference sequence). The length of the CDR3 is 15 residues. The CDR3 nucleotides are TGTGCCTGGAGTGTAAAGGCTGGGCCTCAAGAGACCCAGTACTTC. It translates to CAWSVKAGPQETQYF.